This T cell receptor beta chain appears in the sequencing data of a study of control samples from healthy donors and cancer patients. Profiled with immunoSEQ multiplex PCR; TCRdb holds only in-frame clones, not every one. This table has about 130,000 clones, 92% appearing once. Input material: blood. The receptor was derived from a woman aged 50 to 60 in good health.

In DNA, the CDR3 is TGTGCCAGCAGTTTATTGGGACAAACTAACTATGGCTACACCTTC. It specifies CASSLLGQTNYGYTF. This chain uses TRBV28 with TRBJ1-2; a weak D match, TRBD1 (6 bases). V lost 1 base, J lost 0 bases, and 9 bases lay in between. CDR1 MDHEN and CDR2 SYDVKM come from the germline V gene. This CDR3 spans 15 amino acids.